The 16 T cell receptor beta chains presented below share a single source sample, sequenced in a study of technical replicates of blood from a handful of donors. Here immunoSEQ multiplex PCR was the method, and the copy in TCRdb shows in-frame clones only, minus some. The sample lists roughly 93,000 clones; 95% were seen once. Sequenced material: T cells isolated from PBMCs. The receptors derive from a human donor in good health.

This chain connects TRBV6-5 to TRBJ1-4; TRBD1 is a possible D gene (6 bases). Trimming left V 9 bases short and J 6 bases short, with 14 bases between. CDR3 length: 13 amino acids. Per germline, CDR1 MNHEY and CDR2 SVGAGI. CDR3 nucleotides: TGTGCCAGTTCCGGGACACAGGATGAAAAACTGTTTTTT. It codes for CASSGTQDEKLFF.

This clone was counted once. V gene TRBV29-1 combines with J gene TRBJ2-3, with D possibly matching TRBD2 (6 bases). Germline CDR1 SQVTM, CDR2 ANQGSEA. V lost 1 base and J 1 base, leaving 15 bases between the germline ends. The length of the CDR3 is 16 residues. CDR3 DNA: TGCAGCGTTGAAGCATCTAGCGTAGGCCGCACAGATACGCAGTATTTT. Translation gives CSVEASSVGRTDTQYF.

The CDR3 region has the DNA TGCGCCAGCAGCCCAACTAGCGGGATGAAGGAGACCCAGTACTTC. Translation: CASSPTSGMKETQYF. V is TRBV5-1 and J is TRBJ2-5, with 10 bases identical to TRBD2. The germline V gene has CDR1 SGHRS and CDR2 YFSETQ. This CDR3 spans 15 amino acids. V lost 4 bases, J lost 5 bases, and 8 bases stayed unmatched.

V usage is TRBV30 and J usage is TRBJ2-7; tentatively, D is TRBD1 (5 bases). The CDR3 runs to 13 residues. Germline V lookup: CDR1 GTSNPN, CDR2 SVGIG (reference sequence). Trimming pared 0 bases from V and 0 bases from J, leaving 6 bases between. Here the CDR3 reads CAWSVDISYEQYF. In DNA, the CDR3 is TGTGCCTGGAGTGTGGACATCTCCTACGAGCAGTACTTC.

This chain links TRBV11-3 with TRBJ2-5, with 7 bases aligning to TRBD2. From germline, CDR1 is SGHNT and CDR2 YENEEA. This CDR3 is 17 amino acids long. V shed 5 bases and J 5 bases; nucleotides not matched to a gene: 17. CDR3 protein: CASSPGLTSTLGETQYF. The CDR3 DNA is TGTGCCAGCAGCCCCGGATTGACTAGCACATTAGGGGAGACCCAGTACTTC.

The chain joins TRBV5-1 to TRBJ2-7; D unclear. The V gene's germline CDR1 is SGHRS and CDR2 YFSETQ. V was pared by 0 bases and J by 1 base, with 5 bases between. The CDR3 is 13 amino acids. The CDR3 is CASSLDGSYEQYF. In DNA form, the CDR3 reads TGCGCCAGCAGCTTGGACGGTTCCTACGAGCAGTACTTC.

This clone has just one count. This chain uses TRBV7-3 with TRBJ2-1, with 8 bases matching TRBD2. The J segment lost 5 bases and the V segment lost 4 bases, leaving 4 bases of the junction unmatched. The CDR3 extends over 14 amino acids. CDR1 and CDR2 from the germline V gene are SGHTA and FQGTGA. CDR3 DNA: TGTGCCAGCAGCTCAACCGGGGGGGACAATGAGCAGTTCTTC. Its translation is CASSSTGGDNEQFF.

The gene calls are TRBV7-2 and TRBJ2-3, with 12 nucleotides matching TRBD2. Trimming at V came to 1 base and at J to 7 bases, leaving 12 bases not matched to a gene. Per the germline V gene, CDR1 is SGHTA and CDR2 is FQGNSA. The CDR3 loop spans 18 amino acids. The CDR3 region is CASSLVLLLAGGPNTQYF. CDR3 in DNA: TGTGCCAGCAGCTTAGTCCTTTTACTAGCGGGGGGTCCAAATACGCAGTATTTT.

The chain has TRBV6-5 and TRBJ2-7; 12 nucleotides match TRBD1. Losses at the gene ends were 6 bases for V and 6 bases for J; bases not matched to a gene: 9. The germline V gene encodes CDR1 MNHEY and CDR2 SVGAGI. The CDR3 extends over 15 amino acids. This chain's CDR3 is CASRWDRGLQVEQYF. The CDR3 nucleotides read TGTGCCAGCAGATGGGACAGGGGGCTTCAGGTCGAGCAGTACTTC.

The V call is TRBV2, the J call TRBJ1-6; unclear D gene. Per the germline V gene, CDR1 is SNHLY and CDR2 is FYNNEI. The CDR3 totals 16 residues. Trimming shortened V by 3 bases and J by 3 bases, and 12 bases separated the two germline ends. The CDR3 is CASSDYLGSYNSPLHF. The CDR3 DNA reads as TGTGCCAGCAGTGATTATCTCGGGAGCTATAATTCACCCCTCCACTTT.

This clone was seen just once. This rearrangement joins TRBV6-1 to TRBJ2-7; 7 bases align to TRBD2. The CDR3 length is 15 residues. Germline assignment: CDR1 MNHNS and CDR2 SASEGT. V lost 7 bases and J lost 3; bases outside the gene matches: 12. The CDR3 DNA is TGTGCCAGCACCGAGATCGGAGAGCGGGGCTACGAGCAGTACTTC. Protein sequence: CASTEIGERGYEQYF.

This chain connects TRBV7-9 to TRBJ1-2; TRBD1 agrees at 9 bases. V gave up 3 bases and J gave up 5 bases; unmatched junction bases: 4. The germline gives CDR1 SEHNR, CDR2 FQNEAQ (reference sequence). The CDR3 covers 14 residues. CDR3 nucleotides: TGTGCCAGCAGCTTCCCGGGACAGGGTTATGGCTACACCTTC. Amino acids: CASSFPGQGYGYTF.

This chain connects TRBV7-9 to TRBJ2-3, with 13 bases aligning to TRBD2. V lost 2 bases to trimming and J lost 4 bases; unmatched junction nucleotides: 6. The CDR3 totals 17 residues. Germline V gene sequence: CDR1 SEHNR, CDR2 FQNEAQ (reference sequence). DNA of the CDR3: TGTGCCAGCAGCTTACTACGGACTAGCGGGAGTGCAGATACGCAGTATTTT. Translated: CASSLLRTSGSADTQYF.

The chain couples TRBV10-3 to TRBJ2-1; D unresolved. This CDR3 has 10 residues. Trimming pared 4 bases from V and 10 bases from J, leaving 5 bases between. Per the germline V gene, CDR1 is ENHRY and CDR2 is SYGVKD. The CDR3, as DNA: TGTGCCATCAGTGGTCCAGAGCAGTTCTTC. Protein: CAISGPEQFF.

The chain couples TRBV29-1 to TRBJ2-7; D is undetermined. Germline V CDR1 and CDR2: SQVTM, ANQGSEA. Trimming stripped 7 bases from V and 2 bases from J, with 15 bases between. The CDR3 is 13 residues long. DNA for the CDR3: TGCAGCGCCTTTGAACGTAGTACCTACGAGCAGTACTTC. It is translated as CSAFERSTYEQYF.

The rearrangement joins TRBV5-6 to TRBJ2-3, with D tentatively TRBD2 (5 bases). V was clipped by 1 base and J by 6 bases, with 9 bases between them. The germline V gene encodes CDR1 SGHDT and CDR2 YYEEEE. The CDR3 is made up of 13 amino acids. The CDR3 coding sequence is TGTGCCAGCAGCTTGATATCGGGGGATACGCAGTATTTT. It codes for CASSLISGDTQYF.